These T cell receptor beta chains were read from a single sample in a study of T cell responses to AZD1222 COVID-19 vaccine. Sequencing used immunoSEQ multiplex PCR; TCRdb keeps in-frame clones, though not all of them. The sample shows around 130,000 clones, around 90% of them seen only once. The material was peripheral blood, obtained on day 0 of AZD1222 vaccination. The receptors shown here come from an adult in good health. CDR3s include the opening cysteine and the closing phenylalanine or tryptophan. The D gene is left open where the match is weak. The size entry is marked missing in some rows and otherwise reads once, few, many or a size class.

d_gene: NA
v_gene: TRBV4-1
j_gene: TRBJ1-1
abundance: NA
CDR3nt: TGCGCCAGCAGCCAAGACCCTGGTCCAGAAGCTTTCTTT
CDR3aa: CASSQDPGPEAFF

d_gene: NA
v_gene: TRBV5-6
j_gene: TRBJ2-2
abundance: NA
CDR3nt: TGTGCCAGCAGCTTGAGCCCGGGGGCTCCTTCCACCGGGGAGCTGTTTTTT
CDR3aa: CASSLSPGAPSTGELFF

d_gene: TRBD1
v_gene: TRBV14
j_gene: TRBJ2-7
abundance: NA
CDR3nt: TGTGCCAGCAAGGCAGGGGGCTACGAGCAGTACTTC
CDR3aa: CASKAGGYEQYF

d_gene: NA
v_gene: TRBV5-1
j_gene: TRBJ2-5
abundance: NA
CDR3nt: TGCGCCAGCAGCTTGTCGGTGGGAGAGTCTGAGACCCAGTACTTC
CDR3aa: CASSLSVGESETQYF

d_gene: NA
v_gene: TRBV11-2
j_gene: TRBJ1-4
abundance: NA
CDR3nt: TGTGCCAGCAGCTTAGAGGGTGCAACTAATGAAAAACTGTTTTTT
CDR3aa: CASSLEGATNEKLFF

d_gene: NA
v_gene: TRBV25-1
j_gene: TRBJ1-5
abundance: NA
CDR3nt: TGTGCCAGCAGTGAATTCGATAGCTATCAGCCCCAGCATTTT
CDR3aa: CASSEFDSYQPQHF

d_gene: NA
v_gene: TRBV4-1
j_gene: TRBJ1-1
abundance: NA
CDR3nt: TGCGCCAGCAGGTCGTCGGGACATAAAGGGGCTGAAGCTTTCTTT
CDR3aa: CASRSSGHKGAEAFF

d_gene: TRBD1
v_gene: TRBV2
j_gene: TRBJ1-2
abundance: NA
CDR3nt: TGTGCCAGCAGTTTTACAGGGGGCTCTGACTATGGCTACACCTTC
CDR3aa: CASSFTGGSDYGYTF

d_gene: NA
v_gene: TRBV11-2
j_gene: TRBJ2-3
abundance: NA
CDR3nt: TGTGCCAGCAGCTTAGGAGGGGGGCGGGAGATAGGCACAGATACGCAGTATTTT
CDR3aa: CASSLGGGREIGTDTQYF

d_gene: NA
v_gene: TRBV19
j_gene: TRBJ1-2
abundance: NA
CDR3nt: TGTGCCAGCGAACCATCAGGGTTTTCGCGATACGGCTACACCTTC
CDR3aa: CASEPSGFSRYGYTF

d_gene: TRBD2
v_gene: TRBV11-3
j_gene: TRBJ2-1
abundance: few
CDR3nt: TGTGCCAGCAGCTCCGGACTAGCCTACAATGAGCAGTTCTTC
CDR3aa: CASSSGLAYNEQFF

d_gene: NA
v_gene: TRBV4-2
j_gene: TRBJ1-2
abundance: NA
CDR3nt: TGTGCCAGCAGCCAATTATCGGGCAGGACTAACTATGGCTACACCTTC
CDR3aa: CASSQLSGRTNYGYTF

d_gene: NA
v_gene: TRBV6-5
j_gene: TRBJ1-2
abundance: NA
CDR3nt: TGTGCCAGCAGGTACAGGCCGACCTATGGCTACACCTTC
CDR3aa: CASRYRPTYGYTF

d_gene: TRBD1
v_gene: TRBV5-1
j_gene: TRBJ2-3
abundance: few
CDR3nt: TGCGCCAGCACGGGACAGGGTACAGATACGCAGTATTTT
CDR3aa: CASTGQGTDTQYF

d_gene: TRBD2
v_gene: TRBV4-1
j_gene: TRBJ2-1
abundance: NA
CDR3nt: TGCGCCAGCAGCCTAATGGGACTAGATGAGAATGAGCAGTTCTTC
CDR3aa: CASSLMGLDENEQFF

d_gene: TRBD1
v_gene: TRBV27
j_gene: TRBJ1-1
abundance: NA
CDR3nt: TGTGCCAGCAGTCAGAGACAGGGCGGATGGAACACTGAAGCTTTCTTT
CDR3aa: CASSQRQGGWNTEAFF

d_gene: TRBD2
v_gene: TRBV7-8
j_gene: TRBJ2-2
abundance: NA
CDR3nt: TGTGCCAGCAGCTTAGGGGCACTAGCGGGAGGCACCGGGGAGCTGTTTTTT
CDR3aa: CASSLGALAGGTGELFF

d_gene: NA
v_gene: TRBV28
j_gene: TRBJ1-2
abundance: few
CDR3nt: TGTGCCAGCAGTTTGGGGACGAGGACGTTTAACTATGGCTACACCTTC
CDR3aa: CASSLGTRTFNYGYTF

d_gene: NA
v_gene: TRBV6-4
j_gene: TRBJ1-5
abundance: NA
CDR3nt: TGTGCCAGCAGTGAATCTGGTGGTCAGCCCCAGCATTTT
CDR3aa: CASSESGGQPQHF

d_gene: NA
v_gene: TRBV6-5
j_gene: TRBJ2-7
abundance: NA
CDR3nt: TGTGCCACTCCCCCGGGACCCAAGATTTATTACGAGCAGTACTTC
CDR3aa: CATPPGPKIYYEQYF

d_gene: NA
v_gene: TRBV25-1
j_gene: TRBJ1-4
abundance: NA
CDR3nt: TGTGCCAGCAGTGGGCAGCGTTTCGGGACTAATGAAAAACTGTTTTTT
CDR3aa: CASSGQRFGTNEKLFF

d_gene: NA
v_gene: TRBV4-2
j_gene: TRBJ2-1
abundance: few
CDR3nt: TGTGCCAGCAGCCATGAGCGGTCGGTTACCTACAATGAGCAGTTCTTC
CDR3aa: CASSHERSVTYNEQFF

d_gene: NA
v_gene: TRBV9
j_gene: TRBJ2-3
abundance: NA
CDR3nt: TGTGCCAGCAGCGTAGGGTTGGGACCGCCACTTCCAGATACGCAGTATTTT
CDR3aa: CASSVGLGPPLPDTQYF

d_gene: NA
v_gene: TRBV6-5
j_gene: TRBJ1-3
abundance: NA
CDR3nt: TGTGCCAGCAGTTATGGCCCGACAGCTTCAAGACGCACCATATATTTT
CDR3aa: CASSYGPTASRRTIYF

d_gene: NA
v_gene: TRBV18
j_gene: TRBJ2-1
abundance: NA
CDR3nt: TGTGCCAGCTCACCCCTGGACGACGGATACAATGAGCAGTTCTTC
CDR3aa: CASSPLDDGYNEQFF

d_gene: NA
v_gene: TRBV6-6
j_gene: TRBJ2-1
abundance: NA
CDR3nt: TGTGCCAGCACCGAAAAAAATGAGCAGTTCTTC
CDR3aa: CASTEKNEQFF

d_gene: NA
v_gene: TRBV29-1
j_gene: TRBJ2-1
abundance: NA
CDR3nt: TGCAGCGTTGCGGTCTCCTTCTCCTACAATGAGCAGTTCTTC
CDR3aa: CSVAVSFSYNEQFF

d_gene: TRBD2
v_gene: TRBV6-1
j_gene: TRBJ2-1
abundance: few
CDR3nt: TGTGCCAGCAGTGTCCCACCGGGACTAGCTGGACACAATGAGCAGTTCTTC
CDR3aa: CASSVPPGLAGHNEQFF

d_gene: NA
v_gene: TRBV14
j_gene: TRBJ1-2
abundance: NA
CDR3nt: TGTGCCAGCAGCCAATCTAACAATCCTAACTATGGCTACACCTTC
CDR3aa: CASSQSNNPNYGYTF

d_gene: NA
v_gene: TRBV6-5
j_gene: TRBJ2-2
abundance: NA
CDR3nt: TGTGCCAGCTATCTAGGCAGGGCGAACACCGGGGAGCTGTTTTTT
CDR3aa: CASYLGRANTGELFF

d_gene: TRBD2
v_gene: TRBV2
j_gene: TRBJ2-1
abundance: once
CDR3nt: TGTGCCAGCAGTGACTCGCTAGCGGGAGATGAGCAGTTCTTC
CDR3aa: CASSDSLAGDEQFF

d_gene: TRBD2
v_gene: TRBV4-2
j_gene: TRBJ2-1
abundance: once
CDR3nt: TGTGCCAGCAGCCAAGTCACGCTAGCGGGAGGCCGGAGCTCCTACAATGAGCAGTTCTTC
CDR3aa: CASSQVTLAGGRSSYNEQFF

d_gene: NA
v_gene: TRBV28
j_gene: TRBJ2-7
abundance: few
CDR3nt: TGTGCCAGCATAGGGCAAGACCGGAGCACCTACGAGCAGTACTTC
CDR3aa: CASIGQDRSTYEQYF

d_gene: TRBD1
v_gene: TRBV30
j_gene: TRBJ1-5
abundance: NA
CDR3nt: TGTGCCTGGAGTACTGGACAGGCTAGCAATCAGCCCCAGCATTTT
CDR3aa: CAWSTGQASNQPQHF

d_gene: TRBD1
v_gene: TRBV5-4
j_gene: TRBJ2-1
abundance: few
CDR3nt: TGTGCCAGCAGCTTTGACAGGGTAATAAATGAGCAGTTCTTC
CDR3aa: CASSFDRVINEQFF

d_gene: NA
v_gene: TRBV13
j_gene: TRBJ2-1
abundance: NA
CDR3nt: TGTGCCAGCAGCTCATTCGAGGACCGGAATGAGCAGTTCTTC
CDR3aa: CASSSFEDRNEQFF

d_gene: TRBD1
v_gene: TRBV19
j_gene: TRBJ1-6
abundance: NA
CDR3nt: TGTGCCAGTAGGATTACCGGGACAGGGAATAATTCACCCCTCCACTTT
CDR3aa: CASRITGTGNNSPLHF

d_gene: NA
v_gene: TRBV30
j_gene: TRBJ1-4
abundance: once
CDR3nt: TGTGCCTGGAGTCTAAACCGGGTGTTGAAAGAGGAAAAACTGTTTTTT
CDR3aa: CAWSLNRVLKEEKLFF

d_gene: NA
v_gene: TRBV10-3
j_gene: TRBJ2-3
abundance: NA
CDR3nt: TGTGCCATCAGTGAGTCGAATGCGGCAGATACGCAGTATTTT
CDR3aa: CAISESNAADTQYF

d_gene: NA
v_gene: TRBV6-4
j_gene: TRBJ1-1
abundance: NA
CDR3nt: TGTGCCAGCAGTGAGACCTCAGGGATGAACACTGAAGCTTTCTTT
CDR3aa: CASSETSGMNTEAFF

d_gene: NA
v_gene: TRBV5-1
j_gene: TRBJ1-2
abundance: NA
CDR3nt: TGCGCCAGCAGCTTGGAGGGGCAGTCGGACGGCTACACCTTC
CDR3aa: CASSLEGQSDGYTF

d_gene: NA
v_gene: TRBV2
j_gene: TRBJ1-2
abundance: NA
CDR3nt: TGTGCCAGCCTGAGTTCGGGTTTTGGCTATGGCTACACCTTC
CDR3aa: CASLSSGFGYGYTF

d_gene: NA
v_gene: TRBV4-3
j_gene: TRBJ1-2
abundance: NA
CDR3nt: TGCGCCAGCAGCCAAGAAGGTCAGACGGGATTCTATGGCTACACCTTC
CDR3aa: CASSQEGQTGFYGYTF

d_gene: NA
v_gene: TRBV5-1
j_gene: TRBJ2-5
abundance: NA
CDR3nt: TGCGCCAGCAGCGGTACTAGTGTGGAGACCCAGTACTTC
CDR3aa: CASSGTSVETQYF

d_gene: TRBD1
v_gene: TRBV30
j_gene: TRBJ1-5
abundance: NA
CDR3nt: TGTGCCTGGAGTGCGACAGGGTTCGGTCAGCCCCAGCATTTT
CDR3aa: CAWSATGFGQPQHF

d_gene: NA
v_gene: TRBV27
j_gene: TRBJ2-4
abundance: NA
CDR3nt: TGTGCCAGCAGGTCAACTCCAGGGGTGGGGACCAAAAACATTCAGTACTTC
CDR3aa: CASRSTPGVGTKNIQYF

d_gene: NA
v_gene: TRBV7-9
j_gene: TRBJ2-5
abundance: NA
CDR3nt: TGTGCCAGCATCGAGGGTGAGGTACAGGAGACCCAGTACTTC
CDR3aa: CASIEGEVQETQYF

d_gene: TRBD1
v_gene: TRBV3-1/TRBV3-2
j_gene: TRBJ1-5
abundance: once
CDR3nt: TGTGCCAGCAGCCAAGGGGTAGGGGGCGGTCAGCCCCAGCATTTT
CDR3aa: CASSQGVGGGQPQHF